This passage covers 11 T cell receptor beta chains from one sample sequenced in a study of Graves' ophthalmopathy and Graves' hyperthyroidism (dated by TCRdb to the late 2010s). Sequencing relied on an Illumina HiSeq 2000. For repertoire sequencing, TCR beta CDR3 regions were amplified from RNA transcripts. A first-round RT-PCR used HTBI primers with the Qiagen OneStep RT-PCR kit, followed by a second-round multiplex PCR, size selection and purification. TCRdb took the public reads, trimmed them with fastp at Q25, ran MiXCR for clone calling and kept in-frame beta chains. Each entry is one CDR3 protein sequence, shown with its most common DNA and genes. Present in this sample are about 220,000 distinct CDR3 sequences, roughly 21% of which were seen just once. Around 45% of the sample is taken by the ten largest. Sequenced material: peripheral blood. The receptors originated from a woman aged 50 to 60 with Graves' ophthalmopathy. Donor details come from another sample of the same person, matched by shared clones.

This clonotype was detected many times. The rearrangement joins TRBV20-1 to TRBJ1-3; D is perhaps TRBD1 (6 bases). V shed 6 bases and J shed 0 bases, with 15 bases lying between them. CDR1 is DFQATT, CDR2 SNEGSKA, per germline (reference sequence). This CDR3 has 15 residues. This chain's CDR3 is CSAKKGGYSGNTIYF. The DNA for the CDR3 is TGCAGTGCAAAGAAGGGGGGATACTCTGGAAACACCATATATTTT.

The chain combines TRBV28 with TRBJ2-6, with D unclear. The CDR3 contains 14 residues. Germline V gene lookup returns CDR1 MDHEN and CDR2 SYDVKM. V gave up 8 bases and J gave up 4 bases, with 12 bases separating them. This chain's CDR3 is CASRSISGANVLTF. The CDR3 DNA sequence: TGTGCCAGCCGAAGCATATCGGGGGCCAACGTCCTGACTTTC. The full variable domain, in which reference TRBV28 and TRBJ2-6 provide the parts outside the CDR3, is DVKVTQSSRYLVKRTGEKVFLECVQDMDHENMFWYRQDPGLGLRLIYFSYDVKMKEKGDIPEGYSVSREKKERFSLILESASTNQTSMYLCASRSISGANVLTFGAGSRLTVL.

This clonotype appeared many times. V usage is TRBV20-1 and J usage is TRBJ1-6; no reliable D call. Between the trimmed V and J ends, which lost 5 bases and 0 bases, there was a span of 14 bases. This CDR3 has 16 amino acids. CDR1 and CDR2 from the germline V gene are DFQATT and SNEGSKA (reference sequence). In nucleotides, the CDR3 is TGCAGTGCTCCCTGGGGAGGAGGCTCCTATAATTCACCCCTCCACTTT. Translated, it gives CSAPWGGGSYNSPLHF.

Many counts were recorded for this clonotype. The chain combines TRBV5-5 with TRBJ2-7; TRBD2 might be the D (5 bases). Germline V lookup: CDR1 SGHKS, CDR2 YYEKEE (reference sequence). The CDR3 length is 13 residues. Trimming took 4 bases from V and 5 from J, leaving 13 bases between them. The DNA of the CDR3 is TGTGCCAGCAGCCTCTACGTCGGGAACGAGCAGTACTTC. It encodes CASSLYVGNEQYF.

The chain joins TRBV12-3 or TRBV12-4 to TRBJ1-1, with 9 bases matching TRBD1. V lost 0 bases and J lost 0; bases outside the gene matches: 2. The CDR3 is 16 amino acids. DNA for the CDR3: TGTGCCAGCAGTTTAGCCGGGACAGGGATGAACACTGAAGCTTTCTTT. The encoded protein is CASSLAGTGMNTEAFF.

This clonotype was detected a few times. The chain uses TRBV4-2 and TRBJ2-2, with TRBD1 matching 7 bases. Unmatched junction bases numbered 6, after V lost 4 bases and J lost 1 base. This CDR3 comprises 16 residues. Germline CDR1 is LGHNA and CDR2 is YNFKEQ. The CDR3, as DNA: TGTGCCAGCAGCCCCGAATCAGGGGGGAACACCGGGGAGCTGTTTTTT. It yields the protein CASSPESGGNTGELFF.

This clonotype showed up many times. This sequence joins TRBV5-1 and TRBJ2-5, with a possible D match to TRBD2 (6 bases). The germline CDR1 and CDR2 sequences are SGHRS and YFSETQ. This CDR3 contains 15 residues. With 4 bases removed from V and 4 bases from J, the gap between germline ends came to 17 bases. The CDR3 sequence: CASSLGRDGGETQYF. DNA for the CDR3: TGCGCCAGCAGCCTCGGCAGGGACGGGGGAGAGACCCAGTACTTC.

This clonotype was counted many times. The rearrangement uses TRBV28 and TRBJ1-6; TRBD1 agrees at 11 bases. This CDR3 has 15 amino acids. CDR1 is MDHEN and CDR2 is SYDVKM in the germline V gene. After removal of 2 bases from V and 10 bases from J, the junction contained 4 bases not matched to a gene. CDR3 in DNA: TGTGCCAGCAGTTTAAATCGGGACAGGGGGTCACCCCTCCACTTT. Amino acids: CASSLNRDRGSPLHF.

This clonotype was counted ten times or more. The chain recombines TRBV6-1 with TRBJ1-2, with no clear D. Trimming left V 6 bases short and J 0 bases short, with 5 bases between. The CDR3 loop spans 12 amino acids. Germline lookup yields CDR1 MNHNS and CDR2 SASEGT. Here the CDR3 reads CASSPTNYGYTF. In DNA, the CDR3 is TGTGCCAGCAGCCCTACTAACTATGGCTACACCTTC.

This clonotype was detected ten times or more. This chain connects TRBV6-1 to TRBJ1-1; tentative D call: TRBD1 (5 bases). This CDR3 comprises 14 residues. The germline V and J ends were trimmed by 7 bases and 1 base, with 13 bases remaining between them. Germline CDR1 reads MNHNS; CDR2 reads SASEGT. The CDR3 DNA sequence: TGTGCCAGCACCCCCAGGAGGGGGAACACTGAAGCTTTCTTT. This gives the protein CASTPRRGNTEAFF.

This clonotype was found many times. The CDR3, as DNA: TGTGCCAGCAGTGGGACTAGCGGGAGTTTAGGGCAGTACTTC. It encodes CASSGTSGSLGQYF. The rearrangement joins TRBV2 to TRBJ2-7; 13 bases are shared with TRBD2. The germline CDR1 and CDR2 sequences are SNHLY and FYNNEI. This CDR3 comprises 14 residues. J lost 9 bases, V lost 4 bases, and 6 bases had no gene match. Complete variable domain (other parts from reference TRBV2 and TRBJ2-7): EPEVTQTPSHQVTQMGQEVILRCVPISNHLYFYWYRQILGQKVEFLVSFYNNEISEKSEIFDDQFSVERPDGSNFTLKIRSTKLEDSAMYFCASSGTSGSLGQYFGPGTRLTVT.